Listed here are 23 T cell receptor beta chains from one sample, sequenced in a study of cytomegalovirus exposure and HLA in healthy donors. The PCR used 60 Vbeta and 13 Jbeta primers. Here immunoSEQ multiplex PCR was the method, and the copy in TCRdb shows in-frame clones only, minus some. There are approximately 170,000 clones in the sample; around four fifths occur only once, and 3.5% to 5% lies in the top ten. Sequenced sample: PBMCs. Every receptor here comes from a man between 45 and 60 years old in good health and CMV-seropositive.

The V gene is TRBV9, the J gene TRBJ2-5; D perhaps matches TRBD2 (5 bases). V was shortened by 0 bases and J by 4 bases, with 10 bases between the two germline ends. The CDR3 has 14 residues. Germline values: CDR1 SGDLS, CDR2 YYNGEE. CDR3 residues: CASSVGLNPETQYF. The DNA of the CDR3 is TGTGCCAGCAGCGTAGGACTAAATCCAGAGACCCAGTACTTC.

The chain has TRBV11-2 and TRBJ1-6, with TRBD1 matching 10 bases. J gave up 7 bases and V 11 bases, and 8 bases lay outside the gene matches. The CDR3 contains 14 residues. Germline-derived CDR1 and CDR2 are SGHAT and FQNNGV. CDR3 nucleotide sequence: TGTGCCTGCCGGACAGGGGGACAGAATTCACCCCTCCACTTT. Protein: CACRTGGQNSPLHF.

The rearrangement joins TRBV6-6 to TRBJ1-1, with 9 bases that match TRBD1. J lost 6 bases, V lost 6 bases, and 11 bases had no gene match. The CDR3 is made up of 15 amino acids. Germline CDR1 reads MNHNY; CDR2 reads SVGAGI (reference sequence). This chain's CDR3 is CASRPPGQGPSEAFF. The CDR3 bases are TGTGCCAGCAGGCCGCCGGGACAGGGACCCTCTGAAGCTTTCTTT.

The V gene is TRBV11-2, the J gene TRBJ2-3, with 7 nucleotides matching TRBD1. The trim removed 4 bases at V and 4 bases at J, leaving 8 bases unmatched. CDR1 and CDR2 from the germline V gene are SGHAT and FQNNGV. This CDR3 spans 15 amino acids. This CDR3 reads CASSSGQVYSDTQYF. In DNA form, the CDR3 reads TGTGCCAGCAGCTCAGGACAGGTTTATTCAGATACGCAGTATTTT.

V usage is TRBV13 and J usage is TRBJ2-7; 12 bases fit TRBD2. V lost 0 bases and J lost 4; bases outside the gene matches: 4. Germline-derived CDR1 and CDR2 are PRHDT and FYEKMQ (reference sequence). This CDR3 comprises 16 residues. CDR3: CASSLGLAGGTYEQYF. CDR3 nucleotide sequence: TGTGCCAGCAGCTTAGGCCTAGCGGGGGGGACGTACGAGCAGTACTTC.

This chain uses TRBV9 with TRBJ2-2; 10 bases match TRBD2. V was clipped by 3 bases and J by 8 bases; unmatched bases: 10. The CDR3 runs 16 residues. Germline V CDR1 and CDR2: SGDLS, YYNGEE. The DNA for the CDR3 is TGTGCCAGCAGCGCCACATCTAGCGGGAGAAGGGGGGAGCTGTTTTTT. This gives the protein CASSATSSGRRGELFF.

The rearrangement joins TRBV7-9 to TRBJ2-3; D gene unclear. CDR3 length: 13 amino acids. Trimming left V 5 bases short and J 1 base short, with 7 bases between. The germline CDR1 and CDR2 sequences are SEHNR and FQNEAQ (reference sequence). This chain's CDR3 is CASSPSGTDTQYF. CDR3 in DNA: TGTGCCAGCAGCCCGTCGGGCACAGATACGCAGTATTTT.

In DNA form, the CDR3 reads TGTGCCAGCAGTGGCATGGCGGGAGGATTCTACAATGAGCAGTTCTTC. Amino acid sequence: CASSGMAGGFYNEQFF. The rearrangement joins TRBV28 to TRBJ2-1; 8 bases agree with TRBD2. This CDR3 is built from 16 residues. The ends lost 5 bases at V and 3 bases at J; junction bases unmatched: 9. Germline V gene data show CDR1 as MDHEN and CDR2 as SYDVKM.

The genes are TRBV5-4 and TRBJ1-6; perhaps TRBD1 as D (5 bases). CDR1 and CDR2 from the germline V gene are SGHNT and YYREEE (reference sequence). The CDR3 is 17 residues long. The germline V and J ends were trimmed by 5 bases and 9 bases, with 24 bases remaining between them. Here the CDR3 reads CASSSSTVRKVGSPLHF. The CDR3 coding sequence is TGTGCCAGCAGTTCGTCGACAGTGAGAAAGGTGGGTTCACCCCTCCACTTT.

As concerns this clone: Different DNA sequences within this sample yield the same CDR3. The chain carries TRBV5-1 and TRBJ2-7; possibly TRBD2 for D (5 bases). Trimming removed 0 bases at V and 2 bases at J, with 9 bases between. This CDR3 has 14 residues. CDR1 is SGHRS, CDR2 YFSETQ, per germline. The CDR3 is CASSLGTGTYEQYF. The CDR3 DNA is TGCGCCAGCAGCTTGGGGACGGGAACCTACGAGCAGTACTTC.

This clone was recorded only once. The rearrangement uses TRBV7-3 and TRBJ2-2; 8 nucleotides line up with TRBD2. In germline, CDR1 is SGHTA, CDR2 FQGTGA. This CDR3 has 17 amino acids. The trim removed 5 bases at V and 0 bases at J, leaving 8 bases unmatched. CDR3 DNA: TGTGCCAGCAGCCCGATAGCGGGAAGCTCGAACACCGGGGAGCTGTTTTTT. The encoded protein is CASSPIAGSSNTGELFF.

As regards this clone: An end of the junction does not agree with germline; a read error may underlie this. The V call is TRBV7-9, the J call TRBJ1-4; D is possibly TRBD1 (6 bases). This CDR3 contains 12 residues. Germline CDR1 reads SEHNR; CDR2 reads FQNEAQ (reference sequence). The CDR3 loop is CASSLEFTGMIF. The DNA of the CDR3 is TGTGCCAGCAGCTTAGAGTTCACAGGGATGATTTTT.

V and J are TRBV11-2 and TRBJ2-7; possible D gene TRBD1, 6 bases. V lost 0 bases to trimming and J lost 3 bases, with 6 bases between them. From germline, CDR1 is SGHAT and CDR2 FQNNGV. The CDR3 contains 13 residues. CDR3 DNA: TGTGCCAGCAGCTTAGAACAGGGCTACGAGCAGTACTTC. Its protein is CASSLEQGYEQYF.

V and J are TRBV11-1 and TRBJ2-7; perhaps TRBD2 as D (7 bases). Trimming pared 1 base from V and 0 bases from J, leaving 10 bases between. Germline CDR1 is SGHAT and CDR2 is FQDESV (reference sequence). The CDR3 has 15 residues. The CDR3 sequence is CASSLGGGVSYEQYF. The CDR3 DNA follows: TGTGCCAGCAGCTTAGGAGGGGGGGTCTCCTACGAGCAGTACTTC. The full variable domain, with the rest looked up from reference TRBV11-1 and TRBJ2-7, is EAEVAQSPRYKITEKSQAVAFWCDPISGHATLYWYRQILGQGPELLVQFQDESVVDDSQLPKDRFSAERLKGVDSTLKIQPAELGDSAMYLCASSLGGGVSYEQYFGPGTRLTVT.

This chain uses TRBV29-1 with TRBJ2-1, with 10 bases aligning to TRBD2. V lost 3 bases and J lost 0; bases outside the gene matches: 11. The V gene's germline CDR1 is SQVTM and CDR2 ANQGSEA. This CDR3 spans 18 amino acids. The DNA of the CDR3 is TGCAGCGTTGAGGGACTAGCGAGGAGACATAGCTCCTACAATGAGCAGTTCTTC. It is translated as CSVEGLARRHSSYNEQFF.

A few counts support this clone. This chain joins TRBV12-2 and TRBJ2-7; the listed D gene, TRBD2, was not tested against the DNA. TRBV12-2 is a listed pseudogene. The CDR3 totals 11 residues. CDR3 sequence: CASRFDSGEYF. CDR3 DNA: TGTGCAAGTCGCTTCGACAGCGGGGAGTACTTC.

The chain has TRBV15 and TRBJ2-5, with 14 bases fitting TRBD2. The CDR3 has 20 amino acids. Germline assignment: CDR1 LNHNV and CDR2 YYDKDF (reference sequence). After removal of 3 bases from V and 4 bases from J, the junction contained 16 bases not matched to a gene. The CDR3 reads CATSRALQSLTSGGGETQYF. The CDR3 DNA is TGTGCCACCAGCAGGGCGCTGCAATCCCTGACTAGCGGGGGGGGAGAGACCCAGTACTTC.

The chain combines TRBV27 with TRBJ1-2; no clear D. Trimming took 5 bases from V and 4 from J, leaving 11 bases between them. This CDR3 has 13 amino acids. CDR1 is MNHEY and CDR2 is SMNVEV in the germline V gene (reference sequence). Written as DNA, the CDR3 is TGTGCCAGCAGTCCCCTCAGCGTCTATGGCTACACCTTC. Residues: CASSPLSVYGYTF.

This clone was recorded only once. The rearrangement uses TRBV13 and TRBJ2-3; 7 bases fit TRBD1. The trim removed 5 bases at V and 2 bases at J, leaving 10 bases unmatched. Germline CDR1 is PRHDT and CDR2 is FYEKMQ (reference sequence). The CDR3 sequence is 16 residues long. CDR3 protein: CASSARDSLHTDTQYF. CDR3 nucleotide sequence: TGTGCCAGCAGCGCACGGGACAGTCTTCACACAGATACGCAGTATTTT. Filled out from reference TRBV13 and TRBJ2-3, the complete variable domain reads AAGVIQSPRHLIKEKRETATLKCYPIPRHDTVYWYQQGPGQDPQFLISFYEKMQSDKGSIPDRFSAQQFSDYHSELNMSSLELGDSALYFCASSARDSLHTDTQYFGPGTRLTVL.

This clone has more than one count but fewer than ten. This chain links TRBV6-5 with TRBJ2-1, with 13 bases that match TRBD2. The CDR3 sequence is 15 residues long. Trimming took 6 bases from V and 7 from J; bases not matched to a gene: 6. Germline CDR1 is MNHEY and CDR2 is SVGAGI. The CDR3 is CASRALAGGWNEQFF. The CDR3 region has the DNA TGTGCCAGCAGGGCACTAGCGGGAGGGTGGAATGAGCAGTTCTTC.

The chain carries TRBV30 and TRBJ1-5, with TRBD1 matching over 10 bases. The CDR3 runs to 13 residues. The ends lost 1 base at V and 6 bases at J; junction bases unmatched: 0. CDR1 and CDR2 (germline): GTSNPN, SVGIG (reference sequence). This chain's CDR3 is CAWSGTGGQPQHF. CDR3 bases: TGTGCCTGGAGTGGGACAGGGGGTCAGCCCCAGCATTTT.

This clone appeared a single time. The chain combines TRBV4-1 with TRBJ2-1; TRBD2 is a possible D gene (6 bases). Trimming left V 6 bases short and J 7 bases short, with 16 bases between. The CDR3 has 14 amino acids. CDR1 and CDR2 (germline): MGHRA, YSYEKL. The CDR3 DNA is TGCGCCAGCAGTGAACGGGAGCTGGTTAATGAGCAGTTCTTC. It encodes CASSERELVNEQFF.

This clone was seen just once. The chain carries TRBV28 and TRBJ1-5; TRBD1 aligns across 11 bases. V lost 3 bases, J lost 6 bases, and 1 base stayed unmatched. Germline values: CDR1 MDHEN, CDR2 SYDVKM. This CDR3 has 14 residues. The CDR3 sequence is CASSLGQGVQPQHF. DNA of the CDR3: TGTGCCAGCAGTTTGGGACAGGGGGTTCAGCCCCAGCATTTT. Full variable domain (remainder filled in from reference TRBV28 and TRBJ1-5): DVKVTQSSRYLVKRTGEKVFLECVQDMDHENMFWYRQDPGLGLRLIYFSYDVKMKEKGDIPEGYSVSREKKERFSLILESASTNQTSMYLCASSLGQGVQPQHFGDGTRLSIL.